This TCR beta chain was identified in a study of cytomegalovirus exposure and HLA in healthy donors listed by TCRdb under 2017. In the study overall: In an earlier analysis of under 600 of the donors, 276 Gb of sequence data and roughly 100 million unique TCR beta sequences from about 190 million T cells were reported. HLA typing covered class I and class II loci at four-digit resolution. Using immunosequencing, the study profiled T cell repertoires from roughly 650 subjects and related those repertoires to cytomegalovirus serostatus. Roughly 5 DR-DQ haplotypes were handled as single units for association and clustering because linkage in the cohort was strong. An early release covering roughly 600 HLA-typed donors comprised around 300 gigabases of sequencing data and about 90 million unique TCR sequences. Besides the first cohort of roughly 640 subjects, a separate validation cohort made up of roughly 130 different subjects was used. Rather than drawing on any new phenotypic data, the later analysis identified candidate immune exposures from TCR beta sequences and the way those sequences occurred across donors. Among under 450 genotyped donors of the cohort, an average of 235,054 unique TCR beta nucleotide sequences were sequenced per donor, around a sixth of them non-productive. In a later analysis, previously published TCR beta repertoires from fewer than 750 donors were re-analyzed and high-resolution HLA genotyping was added so that TCR occurrence patterns could be studied. In an earlier analysis of over 550 of the donors, high-throughput TCR beta sequencing was used to judge whether each TCR beta V gene segment behaved as functional or pseudogenic. Of the roughly 390 genotyped donors, 65% to 90% fell in the genetic ancestry cluster associated with self-reported Caucasian donors. The aim of the study was to test whether cataloging public T cell receptors could identify signatures of past pathogen exposure. The number of donors typed differed by locus, with 629-630 for A, B, C, DRB1 and DQB1, around 560 for DQA1, approximately 570 for DPA1, and around 430 for DPB1. All discovery cohort repertoires had been generated on a single sequencing platform. Genome-wide SNP genotypes for about three fifths of the roughly 700 donors were used in a later genetic analysis, which treated that subset as a discovery cohort. Donor age, sex, ethnicity and CMV serostatus were collected together with the repertoire data. To predict cytomegalovirus infection status, the study brought together high-throughput TCR immunosequencing, statistical association of individual TCRs with disease status, and machine learning.

Taken from cysteine to phenylalanine, the CDR3 has 21 residues. Only CDR3 DNA is held: 63 bases, read in frame from base 1. The germline V gene specifies SGHRS as CDR1 and YFSETQ as CDR2. Relative to germline, V is 2 bases shorter and J is 0 bases shorter, with 27 bases between their ends. Library preparation was by the immunoSEQ multiplex PCR assay. For the multiplex PCR, a mixture combining 60 forward primers for TCR Vbeta segments and 13 reverse primers for TCR Jbeta segments was used. The CDR3 region of rearranged TCR beta genes was amplified from genomic DNA by a multiplex PCR assay. On the Illumina HiSeq System, the amplified TCR beta libraries were sequenced as 87-base-pair reads. The authors processed their data as follows. A later analysis tallied around 87 million unique TCR beta chains across the approximately 670 repertoires, and about 12 million of those chains were shared by two or more donors. Raw reads were error-corrected and collapsed into unique sequences by a nearest-neighbor algorithm in which closely related sequences were merged to remove PCR and sequencing errors. CDR3 sequences were aligned to IMGT reference sequences to assign V, D and J gene segments. For a sequence to be retained, at least a six-nucleotide match to both a V gene segment and a J gene segment was required. Rearrangements were called productive when the CDR3 lacked stop codons and stayed in frame with V and J; all others were non-productive. Following IMGT convention, CDR3 was defined as the stretch from the second conserved V-encoded cysteine to the conserved J-encoded phenylalanine. The earlier analysis of approximately 590 of the donors excluded any sequence lacking an unambiguous match to a single V gene segment. An earlier analysis of about 600 of the donors called V segments functional above 56.7% productive rearrangements and segregating when the between-donor standard deviation exceeded 5%. To diagnose cytomegalovirus status from the catalog of TCR beta chain sequences, a statistical classification framework was built. In a later analysis, V and J genes were assigned by comparing TCR nucleotide sequences against IMGT/GENE-DB human TR gene sequences. The TCRdist pipeline was used in a later analysis to assign CDR3 sequences and most-parsimonious VDJ recombination scenarios. In a later analysis, every TCR beta chain was defined by the combination of its CDR3 amino acid sequence and its V-gene family, and reads without a unique V-gene family were dropped. As a way to deal with suspected cross-contamination and a sequencing artifact, a later analysis dropped hundreds of nucleotide sequences that were highly shared and had low generation probability. In a later analysis, a clonal expansion index was calculated for each public chain from normalized within-repertoire ranks of inferred template counts. Generation probabilities in a later analysis came from a VDJ recombination model fitted to out-of-frame rearrangements, and those results were checked against IGoR. Hypergeometric tests were used in a later analysis to score TCR-TCR, TCR-HLA and TCR-CMV co-occurrence, with a repertoire-size bias correction applied to the TCR pairs. To estimate false discovery rates, a later analysis permuted the HLA or CMV assignments 20 times. In a later analysis, co-occurring TCRs were grouped with DBSCAN, and TCRdist sequence similarity was added when clustering was performed within HLA-allele-positive subsets. Repertoires with fewer than 30,000 or more than 120,000 public chains, plus five repertoires with anomalous nucleotide sharing, were excluded from co-occurrence clustering. Here the immuneACCESS table is served through TCRdb, limited to in-frame sequences with V and J called. Missing clones are a known gap in these copies; in checked studies unresolved V genes cover under half, and the rest lacks a known reason. V and J calls and clone size follow that table, whereas D and trimming were derived from the DNA. The sample table gives roughly 77,000 clones. In total, the top ten clones hold about 4% of the sample.

Results the study describes overall, beyond this receptor: Because some donors lacked HLA typing at each locus, the association tests relied only on the typed subset. Across donors, most TCR sequences were observed very rarely, whereas some public TCRs were present in many individuals. Some IMGT-functional V segments, including TRBV6-2 and TRBV6-3, could not be distinguished by the 87-base-pair reads and were therefore excluded. The authors suggested that the approach could potentially be generalized to other disease states and immunological phenotypes. Immune exposure information for the cohort was limited to CMV serostatus. In a later analysis, the rate of TCR association differed among HLA loci, with DRB1 alleles having the most associated TCRs and HLA-C alleles having the fewest. The classifier was reported to diagnose cytomegalovirus status with high specificity and sensitivity in both the original and validation cohorts. Only TCR beta chains were sequenced in this cohort, and the absence of alpha or paired-chain data limited detectable features. In a later analysis, most CMV-associated TCR beta chains were found to appear HLA-restricted, with HLA associations seemingly driven largely by CMV exposure. Correlated functional status among segregating V segments might reflect linkage disequilibrium, but an unknown experimental factor could not be ruled out. A cluster of highly shared sequence variants was judged likely to represent a technical artifact of the sequencing pipeline. At a false discovery rate of 0.05, a later analysis linked 15,000 to 20,000 TCR beta sequences to specific HLA alleles. In an earlier analysis of approximately 590 of the donors, most TCR beta V segments appeared in productive rearrangements about 87% or about 30% of the time, broadly matching IMGT annotations. Because counts were too low, roughly 16 rarely observed V segments, including chromosome 9 orphons, were excluded from the earlier analysis of 587 of the donors. When HLA alleles, especially DR and DQ, strongly co-occurred, TCR associations were difficult to assign to individual alleles. A later genetic analysis reported fewer N-insertions in productive TCRs among donors in an Asian-associated ancestry cluster than the roughly 620-donor mean. According to a later analysis, parvovirus B19, influenza, CMV and Epstein-Barr virus appeared linked to several top co-occurrence clusters. Compared with equally common non-associated chains, HLA-associated TCR beta chains in a later analysis were more clonally expanded and had lower generation probabilities. In the study, 164 TCR beta chains were listed as associated with cytomegalovirus. Three of the identified cytomegalovirus-associated TCR beta chains were confirmed in vitro to be specific for cytomegalovirus antigens. In a later genetic analysis, a missense DCLRE1C variant was associated with V-gene and J-gene trimming of TCR beta chains, and the association was replicated in an independent cohort. Presence/absence analyses assumed roughly uniform sequencing depth across donors, an assumption that may not hold. A further reported finding was that TCR beta sequences accurately predicted the HLA-A and HLA-B alleles for most subjects in the first cohort.

The cohort consisted of some 670 healthy bone marrow donors. At the time of sampling, all cohort members were nominally healthy, though unrecorded immune exposures were likely present. The donor tested CMV seropositive and was one of the 289 seropositive cohort members. Each donor provided a peripheral blood sample, and peripheral blood mononuclear cells were used for TCR beta sequencing. Genomic DNA was extracted from the blood cell samples with the Qiagen DNeasy Blood Extraction Kit. A note on this clone: Its cognate antigen has yet to be identified.

The chain was built from TRBV5-1 and TRBJ2-1, and perhaps TRBD1 as D gene, on 6 matching bases. This clonotype was obtained from a female donor in good health and CMV-seropositive. The sample taken for sequencing was PBMCs. The nucleotide sequence reads as follows: TGCGCCAGCAGCTTCAGGGGTCTTCTAGGCCCCCAGCGGACCTCCTACAATGAGCAGTTCTTC. It codes for CASSFRGLLGPQRTSYNEQFF.